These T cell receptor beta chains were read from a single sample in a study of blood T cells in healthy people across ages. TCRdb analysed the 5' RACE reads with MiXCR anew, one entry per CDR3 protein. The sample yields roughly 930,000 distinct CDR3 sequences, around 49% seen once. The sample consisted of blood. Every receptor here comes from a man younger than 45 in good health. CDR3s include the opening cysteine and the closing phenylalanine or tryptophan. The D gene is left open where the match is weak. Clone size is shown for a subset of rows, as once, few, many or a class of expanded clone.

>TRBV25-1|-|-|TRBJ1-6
CASSISRVRDSPLHF
TGTGCCAGCAGTATAAGCCGAGTTCGTGATTCACCCCTCCACTTT
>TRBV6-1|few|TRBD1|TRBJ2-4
CASSVRPGQGAAKNIQYF
TGTGCCAGCAGTGTACGACCGGGACAGGGGGCGGCCAAAAACATTCAGTACTTC
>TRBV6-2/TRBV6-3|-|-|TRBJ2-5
CASSYHKDRGETQYF
TGTGCCAGCAGTTACCATAAAGACCGAGGGGAGACCCAGTACTTC
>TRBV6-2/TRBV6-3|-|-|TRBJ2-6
CASTPANVLTF
TGTGCCAGCACCCCAGCCAACGTCCTGACTTTC
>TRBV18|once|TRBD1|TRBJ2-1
CASSRPGQGSGEQFF
TGTGCCAGCTCACGGCCCGGACAGGGTTCGGGTGAGCAGTTCTTC
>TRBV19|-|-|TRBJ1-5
CATLDSWSNQPQHF
TGTGCCACGTTGGACAGTTGGAGCAATCAGCCCCAGCATTTT
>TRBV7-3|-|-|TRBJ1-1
CASSPLGGTNTEAFF
TGTGCCAGCAGCCCTTTGGGGGGGACGAACACTGAAGCTTTCTTT
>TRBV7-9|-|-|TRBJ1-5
CASSLTSNRPQHF
TGCGCCAGCAGCTTAACGAGCAATCGGCCCCAGCATTTT
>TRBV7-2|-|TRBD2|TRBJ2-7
CASSLPGLPMGEQYF
TGTGCCAGCAGCCTACCGGGACTACCAATGGGCGAGCAGTACTTC
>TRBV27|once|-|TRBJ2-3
CASARRAGATDTQYF
TGTGCCAGCGCACGCCGGGCAGGGGCCACAGATACGCAGTATTTT
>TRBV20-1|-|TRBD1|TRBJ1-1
CSAEPGTGDWDTEAFF
TGCAGTGCAGAACCCGGGACAGGGGATTGGGACACTGAAGCTTTCTTT
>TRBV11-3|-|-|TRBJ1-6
CASRWGNSPPHF
TGTGCCAGCAGGTGGGGGAATTCACCCCCCCACTTT
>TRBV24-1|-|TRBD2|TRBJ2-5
CATSSPGLAEQETQYF
TGTGCCACCAGTTCCCCGGGACTAGCGGAACAAGAGACCCAGTACTTC
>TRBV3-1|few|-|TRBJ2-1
CASSQTRYEQFF
TGTGCCAGCAGTCAAACGAGGTACGAGCAGTTCTTC
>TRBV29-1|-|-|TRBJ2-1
CSPKGQNDNEQFF
TGCAGCCCGAAGGGCCAAAACGACAATGAGCAGTTCTTC
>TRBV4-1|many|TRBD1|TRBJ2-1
CASSQPRTGGRNNEQFF
TGCGCCAGCAGCCAACCCCGGACAGGGGGCAGGAACAATGAGCAGTTCTTC
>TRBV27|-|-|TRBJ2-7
CASSIGQLYEQYF
TGTGCCAGCAGTATCGGACAGCTTTACGAGCAGTACTTC
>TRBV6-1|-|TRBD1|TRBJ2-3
CASSGTGYTDTQYF
TGTGCCAGCAGTGGGACAGGTTACACAGATACGCAGTATTTT
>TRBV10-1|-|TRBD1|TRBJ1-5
CASGFRDRGFQPQHF
TGCGCCAGCGGTTTCCGGGACAGGGGGTTTCAGCCCCAGCATTTT
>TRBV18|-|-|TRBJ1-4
CASSRNPGTTNEKLFF
TGTGCCAGCTCACGAAATCCAGGAACAACTAATGAAAAACTGTTTTTT
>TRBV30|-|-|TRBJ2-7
CAWMVSYEQYF
TGTGCCTGGATGGTCTCCTACGAGCAGTACTTC
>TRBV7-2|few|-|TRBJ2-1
CASSLARDNEQFF
TGTGCCAGCAGCTTAGCTAGAGACAATGAGCAGTTCTTC
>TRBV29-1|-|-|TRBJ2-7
CSVEEDPVSYEQYF
TGCAGCGTTGAAGAGGACCCAGTATCCTACGAGCAGTACTTC
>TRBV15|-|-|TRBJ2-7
CATSRDFGTATYEQYF
TGTGCCACCAGCAGAGATTTTGGGACGGCGACCTACGAGCAGTACTTC
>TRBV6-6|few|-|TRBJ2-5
CASSYGWETQYF
TGTGCCAGCAGTTACGGTTGGGAGACCCAGTACTTC
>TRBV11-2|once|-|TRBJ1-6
CAAPGLGNSPLHF
TGTGCCGCCCCGGGGTTGGGGAATTCACCCCTCCACTTT
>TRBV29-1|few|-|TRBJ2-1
CSVVGTTIPKWFF
TGCAGCGTTGTAGGAACCACTATCCCCAAGTGGTTCTTC
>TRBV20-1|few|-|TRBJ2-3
CSASDPGGYTDTQYF
TGCAGTGCTTCAGACCCCGGGGGCTACACAGATACGCAGTATTTT
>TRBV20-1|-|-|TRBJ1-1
CSASGRLVSGEAFF
TGCAGTGCTAGTGGGAGACTGGTGTCCGGTGAAGCTTTCTTT
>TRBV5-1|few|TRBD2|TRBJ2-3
CASSFRTSGGAGTDTQYF
TGCGCCAGCAGCTTCCGGACTAGCGGGGGGGCCGGCACAGATACGCAGTATTTT
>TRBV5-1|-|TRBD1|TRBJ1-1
CASSDGQGNTEAFF
TGCGCCAGCAGCGACGGACAGGGCAACACTGAAGCTTTCTTT
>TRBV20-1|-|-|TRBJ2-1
CSARDSVQATNEQFF
TGCAGTGCTAGAGATTCAGTCCAGGCAACCAATGAGCAGTTCTTC
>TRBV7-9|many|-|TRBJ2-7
CASSSHGVSGYF
TGTGCCAGCAGCTCTCACGGAGTTTCAGGGTACTTC
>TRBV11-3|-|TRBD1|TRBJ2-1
CASSLGGTGPYNEQFF
TGTGCCAGCAGCTTAGGGGGGACAGGGCCCTACAATGAGCAGTTCTTC
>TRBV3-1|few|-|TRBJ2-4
CASSQARRTNIQYF
TGTGCCAGCAGCCAAGCTCGGCGGACTAACATTCAGTACTTC
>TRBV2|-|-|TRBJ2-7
CASSDTSHGNEQYF
TGTGCCAGCAGTGATACAAGTCACGGCAATGAGCAGTACTTC
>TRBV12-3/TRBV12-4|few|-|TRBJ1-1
CASSFGQMNTEAFF
TGTGCCAGCAGTTTCGGTCAGATGAACACTGAAGCTTTCTTT
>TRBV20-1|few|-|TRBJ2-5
CSASPGRETQYF
TGCAGTGCTAGTCCGGGGAGGGAGACCCAGTACTTC
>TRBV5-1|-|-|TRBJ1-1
CASSLGSQNTEAFF
TGCGCCAGCAGCTTGGGATCCCAGAACACTGAAGCTTTCTTT
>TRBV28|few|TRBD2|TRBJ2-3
CASSSPGLAGVEDTQYF
TGTGCCAGCAGTTCACCGGGACTAGCGGGGGTTGAAGATACGCAGTATTTT
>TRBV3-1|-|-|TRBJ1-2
CASSQERGYGYTF
TGTGCCAGCAGCCAGGAAAGGGGCTATGGCTACACCTTC